This T cell receptor (beta chain) was sequenced during a study of cytomegalovirus exposure and HLA in healthy donors. Background on the study: Of about 390 genotyped donors, around 86% grouped in the Caucasian-associated ancestry cluster. Study-level results: A later examination showed that TCR association rates differed by HLA locus, with DRB1 most and HLA-C fewest.

Turning to this clone: Its antigen is unknown.

Unmatched junction bases numbered 7, after V lost 7 bases and J lost 4 bases. This CDR3 comprises 15 residues. From germline, CDR1 is SGDLS and CDR2 YYNGEE. The PCR made use of 60 Vbeta and 13 Jbeta primers. Libraries were prepared by immunoSEQ multiplex PCR; TCRdb keeps only in-frame clonotypes and omits some of them. The sample's table shows 140,000 or so clones. The source material was PBMCs. J is TRBJ2-1 and V is TRBV9; 11 bases are a match to TRBD2. The sequence came from a male donor in good health and CMV-seronegative. The CDR3 DNA follows: TGTGCCAGCCGTGTGGGACTAGCGGATTACAATGAGCAGTTCTTC. Its protein is CASRVGLADYNEQFF.